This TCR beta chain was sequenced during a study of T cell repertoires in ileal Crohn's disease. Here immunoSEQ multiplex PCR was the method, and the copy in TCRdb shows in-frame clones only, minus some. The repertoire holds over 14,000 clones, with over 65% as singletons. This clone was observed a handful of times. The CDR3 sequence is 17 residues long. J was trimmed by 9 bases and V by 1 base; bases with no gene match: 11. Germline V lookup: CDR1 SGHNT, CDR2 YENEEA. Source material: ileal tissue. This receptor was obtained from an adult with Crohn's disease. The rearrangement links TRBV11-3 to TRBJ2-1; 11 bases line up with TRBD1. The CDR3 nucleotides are TGTGCCAGCAGCTTAGGGTCGGGACAGGGGGTGTACGGTGAGCAGTTCTTC. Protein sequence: CASSLGSGQGVYGEQFF.